This T cell receptor (beta chain) appears in the sequencing data of a study of cytomegalovirus exposure and HLA in healthy donors. The CDR3 loop spans 16 amino acids. The primer mix had 60 Vbeta and 13 Jbeta primers. TCRdb keeps only in-frame clones here, not all; method: immunoSEQ multiplex PCR. The sample yields 210,000 or so clones, over 70% seen once. The chain couples TRBV21-1 to TRBJ1-1; the D call in the table, TRBD1, was not verified against the DNA. TRBV21-1 constitutes a pseudogene. Input material: PBMCs. The sequence was obtained from a man aged 30 to 39 in good health and CMV-seronegative. CDR3 in DNA: TGTGCCAGCAGCAAAGATGGGACAGGGGGCCGCTGTGAAGCTTTCTTT. This encodes CASSKDGTGGRCEAFF.